This T cell receptor beta chain was sequenced in a study of regulatory T cells. V lost 3 bases, J lost 0 bases, and 5 bases stayed unmatched. CDR3 length: 15 residues. Germline assignment: CDR1 SGHAT and CDR2 FQNNGV. The primer mix had 52 TRBV and 13 TRBJ primers. Using immunoSEQ multiplex PCR, the repertoire was profiled, and TCRdb retains in-frame clones only, with some absent. The sample includes approximately 20,000 clones, 93% seen only once; the top ten take approximately 3.3%. On this clone itself: The target antigen is unknown.

Study observations and caveats: Patient repertoires had restricted TRB V-J pairs and skewed V and J usage, most in Tregs.

This rearrangement joins TRBV11-2 to TRBJ2-7; TRBD2 agrees at 7 bases. Sequencing used CD8+ T cells sorted from blood. The sequence came from a child aged 2-15 years with CD3G deficiency. The CDR3 sequence is CASSLGGRTSYEQYF. CDR3 DNA sequence: TGTGCCAGCAGCTTGGGGGGGAGGACCTCCTACGAGCAGTACTTC.